This note documents a single TCR beta chain sequence. Profiling relied on immunoSEQ multiplex PCR, and the TCRdb table lists in-frame clones only, not all of them. The table has about 120,000 clones, approximately 87% seen once. The data originate from a study of control samples from healthy donors and cancer patients. This CDR3 is 13 amino acids long. V lost 4 bases and J lost 6, with 9 bases in between. CDR1 and CDR2 (germline): KGHDR, SFDVKD. This chain connects TRBV24-1 to TRBJ2-1, with D perhaps TRBD1 (6 bases). Material for sequencing was blood. This TCR was recovered from a man aged 25 to 40 in good health. This CDR3 is CATSDSRGNEQFF. In DNA, the CDR3 is TGTGCCACCAGTGACAGCAGGGGCAATGAGCAGTTCTTC.